Following are 8 T cell receptor beta chains from one sample sequenced in a study of OX40 agonist ivuxolimab in advanced cancers. Produced via immunoSEQ multiplex PCR; TCRdb's table is partial and in-frame only. The sample shows approximately 94,000 clones, 85% to 95% of them seen only once. Sequencing used CD4+ or CD8+ T cells sorted from blood, obtained in a trial of the OX40 agonist ivuxolimab. The origin of the receptors is an adult with an advanced solid tumor such as melanoma, head and neck, liver or kidney cancer.

This clone was detected once. The V call is TRBV7-9, the J call TRBJ1-1; D not resolved. V was trimmed by 1 base and J by 3 bases, leaving 12 bases between them. There are 15 residues in the CDR3. In germline, CDR1 is SEHNR, CDR2 FQNEAQ (reference sequence). The CDR3: CASSLVTGFDTEAFF. CDR3 DNA: TGTGCCAGCAGCTTAGTAACCGGCTTCGACACTGAAGCTTTCTTT.

This chain joins TRBV6-5 and TRBJ1-5; the D gene is possibly TRBD1 (5 bases). CDR3 length: 14 residues. Trimming shortened V by 6 bases and J by 0 bases, and 9 bases separated the two germline ends. The germline gives CDR1 MNHEY, CDR2 SVGAGI. CDR3: CASRRQNSNQPQHF. The CDR3 DNA reads TGTGCCAGCAGGAGACAGAATAGCAATCAGCCCCAGCATTTT.

The CDR3 loop reads CASSESSASGRSDTQYF. CDR3 sequence (DNA): TGTGCCAGCAGTGAATCGAGTGCTAGCGGGAGATCCGATACGCAGTATTTT. The V gene is TRBV25-1, the J gene TRBJ2-3; 10 bases fit TRBD2. The CDR3 is 17 residues long. V lost 1 base and J lost 6; bases outside the gene matches: 10. Germline assignment: CDR1 MGHDK and CDR2 SYGVNS. The full variable domain, with the rest looked up from reference TRBV25-1 and TRBJ2-3, is EADIYQTPRYLVIGTGKKITLECSQTMGHDKMYWYQQDPGMELHLIHYSYGVNSTEKGDLSSESTVSRIRTEHFPLTLESARPSHTSQYLCASSESSASGRSDTQYFGPGTRLTVL.

This chain joins TRBV5-8 and TRBJ2-5; the D is unclear. The CDR3 loop spans 13 amino acids. Trimming stripped 2 bases from V and 5 bases from J, with 10 bases between. Per the germline V gene, CDR1 is SGHTS and CDR2 is YDEGEE. The CDR3 loop is CASSFGVRETQYF. The CDR3 DNA follows: TGTGCCAGCAGCTTTGGGGTCCGGGAGACCCAGTACTTC.

The rearrangement joins TRBV5-1 to TRBJ2-1; TRBD2 matches 10 bases. This CDR3 spans 12 amino acids. Germline V gene data show CDR1 as SGHRS and CDR2 as YFSETQ. J gave up 14 bases and V 0 bases, and 2 bases lay outside the gene matches. CDR3 DNA sequence: TGCGCCAGCAGCTTGGAACTAGCGGGAAAGTTCTTC. Translation: CASSLELAGKFF.

V gene TRBV5-5 combines with J gene TRBJ1-5; D not resolved. The ends were cut back, 0 bases at V and 4 bases at J, with 8 bases in the middle. CDR3 length: 14 amino acids. Germline loops: CDR1 SGHKS, CDR2 YYEKEE (reference sequence). The CDR3 region is CASSLEGGNQPQHF. DNA of the CDR3: TGTGCCAGCAGCTTGGAGGGCGGGAATCAGCCCCAGCATTTT.

This clone was picked up one time. V gene TRBV9 combines with J gene TRBJ1-4; 7 bases map to TRBD1. CDR1 and CDR2 from the germline V gene are SGDLS and YYNGEE. V shed 0 bases and J 5 bases; nucleotides not matched to a gene: 1. The CDR3 contains 14 residues. The CDR3 nucleotides read TGTGCCAGCAGCGTAGGACAGGGAAATGAAAAACTGTTTTTT. Its protein product is CASSVGQGNEKLFF.

The V call is TRBV6-1, the J call TRBJ1-1; 7 nucleotides match TRBD1. Germline assignment: CDR1 MNHNS and CDR2 SASEGT. This CDR3 comprises 15 residues. V dropped 2 bases and J dropped 0; count of bases not matched to a gene: 3. Here the CDR3 DNA reads TGTGCCAGCAGTGAACTAGGGACAGTGAACACTGAAGCTTTCTTT. Amino acid sequence: CASSELGTVNTEAFF.